The TCR beta chain described here comes from a study of cytomegalovirus exposure and HLA in healthy donors. Study context: Genotyping showed 70% to 90% of approximately 430 donors falling in the Caucasian-associated ancestry cluster.

This CDR3 comprises 10 residues. CDR1 is DFQATT and CDR2 is SNEGSKA in the germline V gene (reference sequence). Deletions cut 3 bases from V and 5 bases from J, with 4 bases between. The PCR made use of 60 Vbeta and 13 Jbeta primers. The data were produced by immunoSEQ multiplex PCR, yet TCRdb's version contains in-frame clones alone and is incomplete. The repertoire holds about 190,000 clones, with approximately 90% as singletons. This chain uses TRBV20-1 with TRBJ2-5; D remains ambiguous. The sequence derives from a boy between 2 and 10 years old in good health and CMV-seronegative. Sequenced sample: PBMCs. The CDR3: CSASSETQYF. In nucleotides, the CDR3 is TGCAGTGCTAGCTCCGAGACCCAGTACTTC.